The 30 T cell receptor beta chains below were found in one sample sequenced in a study of STAT5B mutations in CD4+ large granular lymphocyte leukemia. TCRdb keeps only in-frame clones here, not all; method: immunoSEQ multiplex PCR. The sample holds about 33,000 clones, approximately 80% seen once. The sequenced sample consisted of CD4+ T cells from blood buffy coats. These receptors were taken from a human donor in good health.

The chain links TRBV19 to TRBJ1-1; possibly TRBD1 for D (5 bases). Germline V gene sequence: CDR1 LNHDA, CDR2 SQIVND (reference sequence). Between the trimmed V and J ends, which lost 5 bases and 5 bases, there was a span of 15 bases. This CDR3 region has 14 residues. The CDR3: CASSPWDRRTEAFF. In nucleotides, the CDR3 is TGTGCCAGTAGTCCTTGGGACCGGCGGACTGAAGCTTTCTTT.

V usage is TRBV6-5 and J usage is TRBJ1-5, with 7 bases aligning to TRBD1. Germline CDR1 is MNHEY and CDR2 is SVGAGI. The ends lost 6 bases at V and 0 bases at J; junction bases unmatched: 5. This CDR3 has 15 amino acids. CDR3 sequence (DNA): TGTGCCAGCAGGGAACAGGGGTATAGCAATCAGCCCCAGCATTTT. As protein: CASREQGYSNQPQHF.

The chain has TRBV6-5 and TRBJ2-1, with 7 bases aligning to TRBD1. The junction had 11 bases not matched to a gene; V was cut back by 9 bases and J by 3 bases. The germline CDR1 and CDR2 sequences are MNHEY and SVGAGI. The CDR3 length is 15 residues. CDR3 amino acids: CARELQGVFYNEQFF. The CDR3 DNA follows: TGTGCCAGAGAGCTTCAGGGGGTTTTCTACAATGAGCAGTTCTTC.

The rearrangement links TRBV19 to TRBJ2-5; 7 bases align to TRBD1. V shed 2 bases and J 1 base; nucleotides not matched to a gene: 10. CDR1 and CDR2 from the germline V gene are LNHDA and SQIVND (reference sequence). CDR3 length equals 17 residues. Here the CDR3 reads CASSISTQTGRQETQYF. As DNA, the CDR3 is TGTGCCAGTAGTATATCAACTCAGACAGGGCGCCAAGAGACCCAGTACTTC.

CDR3 DNA: TGTGCCAGCACCCTAAGTGGGACTAGCGGAGGAAACATTCAGTACTTC. It encodes CASTLSGTSGGNIQYF. J is TRBJ2-4 and V is TRBV7-2, with 11 bases matching TRBD2. The germline CDR1 and CDR2 sequences are SGHTA and FQGNSA. The CDR3 runs 16 residues. After removal of 7 bases from V and 6 bases from J, the junction contained 11 bases not matched to a gene. Drawing the rest from reference TRBV7-2 and TRBJ2-4, the complete variable domain is GAGVSQSPSNKVTEKGKDVELRCDPISGHTALYWYRQSLGQGLEFLIYFQGNSAPDKSGLPSDRFSAERTGGSVSTLTIQRTQQEDSAVYLCASTLSGTSGGNIQYFGAGTRLSVL.

This clone was seen only a few times. The chain combines TRBV19 with TRBJ2-2, with D possibly being TRBD2 (5 bases). Per the germline V gene, CDR1 is LNHDA and CDR2 is SQIVND (reference sequence). Trimming removed 7 bases at V and 6 bases at J, with 9 bases between. The CDR3 extends over 12 amino acids. The CDR3 region is CASTSGAGELFF. In nucleotides, the CDR3 is TGTGCCAGTACCTCCGGGGCCGGGGAGCTGTTTTTT. The entire variable domain, with the rest obtained from reference TRBV19 and TRBJ2-2, is as follows: DGGITQSPKYLFRKEGQNVTLSCEQNLNHDAMYWYRQDPGQGLRLIYYSQIVNDFQKGDIAEGYSVSREKKESFPLTVTSAQKNPTAFYLCASTSGAGELFFGEGSRLTVL.

V is TRBV11-2 and J is TRBJ2-4; TRBD1 agrees at 7 bases. Germline CDR1 SGHAT, CDR2 FQNNGV. J was trimmed by 0 bases and V by 1 base; bases with no gene match: 3. The CDR3 has 16 residues. The CDR3 DNA reads TGTGCCAGCAGCTTAGGACAGGGCCTAGCCAAAAACATTCAGTACTTC. Amino acid sequence: CASSLGQGLAKNIQYF.

The chain uses TRBV6-5 and TRBJ2-7; weak D call: TRBD2 (5 bases). Germline V gene data show CDR1 as MNHEY and CDR2 as SVGAGI. V lost 2 bases and J 9 bases, leaving 20 bases between the germline ends. The CDR3 consists of 15 residues. CDR3 in DNA: TGTGCCAGCAGTTACAGGTCACCGGGAACCACGGGGCAGTACTTC. It specifies CASSYRSPGTTGQYF.

This chain connects TRBV20-1 to TRBJ2-5; the D is unclear. V gave up 4 bases and J gave up 4 bases, with 4 bases separating them. Germline values: CDR1 DFQATT, CDR2 SNEGSKA (reference sequence). CDR3 size: 10 residues. In nucleotides, the CDR3 is TGCAGTGCTATCAGAGAGACCCAGTACTTC. Its translation: CSAIRETQYF.

The chain recombines TRBV5-1 with TRBJ2-6, with D perhaps TRBD1 or TRBD2 (5 bases each). Per germline, CDR1 SGHRS and CDR2 YFSETQ. The V end was cut by 3 bases, the J end by 0 bases, with 13 bases between. CDR3 size: 17 residues. The CDR3 DNA follows: TGCGCCAGCAGCTGGGGACCTGGGGGCTCTGGGGCCAACGTCCTGACTTTC. Its translation is CASSWGPGGSGANVLTF.

The V gene is TRBV2, the J gene TRBJ2-3; TRBD1 agrees at 9 bases. V dropped 5 bases and J dropped 1; count of bases not matched to a gene: 4. Germline lookup yields CDR1 SNHLY and CDR2 FYNNEI. CDR3 length: 15 amino acids. The DNA for the CDR3 is TGTGCCAGCAGTCGGGACAGGGATCGCACAGATACGCAGTATTTT. This codes for CASSRDRDRTDTQYF.

The V call is TRBV19, the J call TRBJ1-4; no reliable D call. Trimming took 7 bases from V and 7 from J, leaving 19 bases between them. Germline V gene lookup returns CDR1 LNHDA and CDR2 SQIVND (reference sequence). The CDR3 has 15 amino acids. The CDR3, as DNA: TGTGCCAGTATGGGCAGTAGGGCTATCGGTGAAAAACTGTTTTTT. The encoded protein is CASMGSRAIGEKLFF.

This chain connects TRBV14 to TRBJ2-6, with D possibly called TRBD1 or TRBD2 (5 bases each). Trimming left V 0 bases short and J 2 bases short, with 14 bases between. Looked up from germline, CDR1 is SGHDN and CDR2 is FVKESK. The CDR3 sequence is 18 residues long. The CDR3 protein is CASSQEGPGKAGANVLTF. In DNA, the CDR3 is TGTGCCAGCAGCCAAGAGGGACCGGGAAAGGCTGGGGCCAACGTCCTGACTTTC.

The rearrangement links TRBV28 to TRBJ2-7; 9 positions agree with TRBD1. Germline values: CDR1 MDHEN, CDR2 SYDVKM. This CDR3 is built from 14 residues. The trim removed 5 bases at V and 4 bases at J, leaving 6 bases unmatched. DNA of the CDR3: TGTGCCAGCAGTAGGGACAGGGAGATATACGAGCAGTACTTC. This gives the protein CASSRDREIYEQYF.

This rearrangement joins TRBV4-3 to TRBJ2-3; D gene uncertain. The CDR3 has 13 amino acids. V was clipped by 0 bases and J by 5 bases, with 6 bases between them. CDR1 and CDR2 from the germline V gene are LGHNA and YSLEER. CDR3 coding DNA: TGCGCCAGCAGCCAAGATTTGGGAGATACGCAGTATTTT. Its translation: CASSQDLGDTQYF.

The chain is built from TRBV5-1 and TRBJ2-5; TRBD1 might be the D (5 bases). Germline-derived CDR1 and CDR2 are SGHRS and YFSETQ. With 0 bases removed from V and 5 bases from J, the gap between germline ends came to 14 bases. The CDR3 consists of 15 residues. The CDR3 bases are TGCGCCAGCAGCTTGGTGGCTGGGGCATGGGAGACCCAGTACTTC. Amino acids: CASSLVAGAWETQYF. The complete variable domain, with remaining parts taken from reference TRBV5-1 and TRBJ2-5, reads KAGVTQTPRYLIKTRGQQVTLSCSPISGHRSVSWYQQTPGQGLQFLFEYFSETQRNKGNFPGRFSGRQFSNSRSEMNVSTLELGDSALYLCASSLVAGAWETQYFGPGTRLLVL.

The chain is built from TRBV19 and TRBJ2-2; TRBD2 might be the D (6 bases). V dropped 1 base and J dropped 0 bases, with 12 bases sitting between them. The germline V gene encodes CDR1 LNHDA and CDR2 SQIVND (reference sequence). This CDR3 is built from 17 residues. CDR3 residues: CASSIGGRDSNTGELFF. Written as DNA, the CDR3 is TGTGCCAGTAGTATAGGGGGCAGGGACTCGAACACCGGGGAGCTGTTTTTT.

CDR3 loop: CASSQDSRPRSTDTQYF. In DNA form, the CDR3 reads TGCGCCAGCAGCCAAGATTCCAGGCCACGTAGCACAGATACGCAGTATTTT. J is TRBJ2-3 and V is TRBV4-3; unclear D gene. The CDR3 has 17 amino acids. The germline V and J ends were trimmed by 0 bases and 0 bases, with 13 bases remaining between them. In germline, CDR1 is LGHNA, CDR2 YSLEER.

This chain connects TRBV6-6 to TRBJ2-7; D uncertain. Germline V gene lookup returns CDR1 MNHNY and CDR2 SVGAGI (reference sequence). This CDR3 contains 11 residues. The germline V and J ends were trimmed by 8 bases and 6 bases, with 11 bases remaining between them. Written as DNA, the CDR3 is TGTGCCAGCCTGGATGGGGTCGAGCAGTACTTC. Translation gives CASLDGVEQYF.

In its sample, this clone was seen a few times. The chain combines TRBV6-5 with TRBJ1-5; TRBD1 matches at 8 bases. Trimming cost V 2 bases and J 6 bases; bases outside gene matches: 3. Looked up from germline, CDR1 is MNHEY and CDR2 is SVGAGI. This CDR3 spans 14 amino acids. CDR3 DNA: TGTGCCAGCAGTTACGGACAGGGTACTCAGCCCCAGCATTTT. Translating gives CASSYGQGTQPQHF.

V gene TRBV19 combines with J gene TRBJ1-2; D gene unclear. The CDR3 is 15 residues long. V gave up 9 bases and J gave up 0 bases, with 17 bases separating them. Germline V gives CDR1 LNHDA, CDR2 SQIVND (reference sequence). The CDR3 loop is CASQEGPRSNYGYTF. CDR3 nucleotides: TGTGCCAGCCAAGAAGGGCCCCGATCTAACTATGGCTACACCTTC.

CDR3 loop: CASSQVSLSGNTIYF. Written as DNA, the CDR3 is TGTGCCAGCAGCCAAGTCTCCTTATCTGGAAACACCATATATTTT. V and J are TRBV14 and TRBJ1-3; D is unclear. Germline V gives CDR1 SGHDN, CDR2 FVKESK. This CDR3 spans 15 amino acids. Trimming pared 1 base from V and 1 base from J, leaving 8 bases between.

The chain links TRBV5-7 to TRBJ2-3; D gene uncertain. TRBV5-7 is given ORF status, its function remaining uncertain. This CDR3 spans 13 amino acids. With 10 bases removed from V and 7 bases from J, the gap between germline ends came to 19 bases. Here the CDR3 DNA reads TGTGCCGGGCTCCCTCGGCAGACCCATACGCAGTATTTT. It translates to CAGLPRQTHTQYF.

The chain is built from TRBV9 and TRBJ2-1; possible D gene TRBD2, 6 bases. V was cut by 0 bases and J by 0 bases, with 13 bases left in between. CDR1 SGDLS and CDR2 YYNGEE come from the germline V gene. The CDR3 totals 17 residues. The CDR3 DNA is TGTGCCAGCAGCGTAGGAGGAGCGGGTCCCTCCTACAATGAGCAGTTCTTC. Translating gives CASSVGGAGPSYNEQFF.

CDR3 region: CASSFPGTANYGYTF. For the CDR3, the DNA is TGTGCCAGCAGCTTCCCCGGGACAGCTAACTATGGCTACACCTTC. The V gene is TRBV6-1, the J gene TRBJ1-2; 7 bases line up with TRBD1. Germline V gene data show CDR1 as MNHNS and CDR2 as SASEGT. The ends lost 6 bases at V and 0 bases at J; junction bases unmatched: 7. The CDR3 contains 15 residues.

The chain employs TRBV18 and TRBJ1-1, with D possibly matching TRBD1 (5 bases). Germline CDR1 KGHSH, CDR2 LQKENI. This CDR3 comprises 13 residues. V was shortened by 4 bases and J by 4 bases, with 10 bases between the two germline ends. In DNA form, the CDR3 reads TGTGCCAGCTCACTGGCGGGGGGCACTGAAGCTTTCTTT. Translation gives CASSLAGGTEAFF. Based on the CDR3 plus reference TRBV18 and TRBJ1-1, the full variable domain is NAGVMQNPRHLVRRRGQEARLRCSPMKGHSHVYWYRQLPEEGLKFMVYLQKENIIDESGMPKERFSAEFPKEGPSILRIQQVVRGDSAAYFCASSLAGGTEAFFGQGTRLTVV.

V gene TRBV6-5 combines with J gene TRBJ1-1, with 7 nucleotides matching TRBD1. This CDR3 region has 15 residues. The germline V gene has CDR1 MNHEY and CDR2 SVGAGI. V shed 6 bases and J 3 bases; nucleotides not matched to a gene: 10. In DNA, the CDR3 is TGTGCCAGCAGATACCTAATCACAGGGGACACTGAAGCTTTCTTT. Its translation: CASRYLITGDTEAFF.

The chain combines TRBV15 with TRBJ2-2; TRBD1 might be the D (6 bases). This CDR3 contains 13 residues. V was pared by 0 bases and J by 12 bases, with 11 bases between. Germline V CDR1 and CDR2: LNHNV, YYDKDF (reference sequence). In nucleotides, the CDR3 is TGTGCCACCAGCAGAGATGGTCAGGGGCAGCTGTTTTTT. Translated: CATSRDGQGQLFF.

This clone was seen a single time. CDR3 bases: TGTGCCAGCAGCTTACGTGGGGAGTGGCCACAAGAGACCCAGTACTTC. Its protein product is CASSLRGEWPQETQYF. The chain employs TRBV11-2 and TRBJ2-5; perhaps TRBD2 as D (5 bases). The CDR3 has 16 amino acids. Germline assignment: CDR1 SGHAT and CDR2 FQNNGV. The V gene lost 2 bases and the J gene lost 2 bases, with 15 bases spanning the gap. Complete variable domain (other parts from reference TRBV11-2 and TRBJ2-5): EAGVAQSPRYKIIEKRQSVAFWCNPISGHATLYWYQQILGQGPKLLIQFQNNGVVDDSQLPKDRFSAERLKGVDSTLKIQPAKLEDSAVYLCASSLRGEWPQETQYFGPGTRLLVL.

This clone has just one count. The chain has TRBV19 and TRBJ1-3; possibly TRBD1 for D (5 bases). V lost 4 bases to trimming and J lost 2 bases, with 12 bases between them. Germline V gene sequence: CDR1 LNHDA, CDR2 SQIVND (reference sequence). The CDR3 loop spans 15 amino acids. The CDR3 coding sequence is TGTGCCAGTAGTACTACCGCAGGGCCTGGAAACACCATATATTTT. Protein sequence: CASSTTAGPGNTIYF.